These 26 T cell receptor beta chains were all obtained from the same sample, sequenced in a study of blood T cell repertoires in COVID-19. Sequencing used immunoSEQ multiplex PCR; TCRdb keeps in-frame clones, though not all of them. The sample comprises about 76,000 clones, more than 75% of which are singletons, and 10% to 15% rests with the top ten. What was sequenced was peripheral blood. The origin of the receptors is a human donor in a cohort sampled during active COVID-19.

The rearrangement joins TRBV13 to TRBJ2-7, with D tentatively TRBD1 (7 bases). The V end was cut by 9 bases, the J end by 5 bases, with 26 bases between. Germline assignment: CDR1 PRHDT and CDR2 FYEKMQ (reference sequence). The CDR3 has 16 residues. The CDR3, as DNA: TGTGCCAGGCCCCTAGGTAGGCAGGGGGGAATCCACGAGCAGTACTTC. This encodes CARPLGRQGGIHEQYF.

DNA for the CDR3: TGTGCCAGCAGCTCCCGGGATGGGCGGTCCCGCCCAGAGACCCAGTACTTC. Its protein is CASSSRDGRSRPETQYF. The chain uses TRBV7-2 and TRBJ2-5, with TRBD2 as a possible D gene (5 bases). The CDR3 covers 17 residues. Per germline, CDR1 SGHTA and CDR2 FQGNSA. Trimming shortened V by 4 bases and J by 4 bases, and 22 bases separated the two germline ends.

V and J are TRBV19 and TRBJ2-5; 7 bases fit TRBD2. Trimming removed 3 bases from V and 5 bases from J; junction bases left unmatched: 9. This CDR3 comprises 15 residues. Germline V gene data show CDR1 as LNHDA and CDR2 as SQIVND (reference sequence). CDR3 nucleotides: TGTGCCAGTAGTATGGAAGCGGGGTTTGGGGAGACCCAGTACTTC. This translates into CASSMEAGFGETQYF.

This rearrangement joins TRBV30 to TRBJ1-5, with 9 bases aligning to TRBD1. CDR3 size: 15 residues. Trimming took 2 bases from V and 3 from J; bases not matched to a gene: 5. Germline lookup yields CDR1 GTSNPN and CDR2 SVGIG (reference sequence). The CDR3 is CAWSYRDRDNQPQHF. The CDR3 nucleotides read TGTGCCTGGAGTTACCGGGACAGGGACAATCAGCCCCAGCATTTT. Supplemented by reference TRBV30 and TRBJ1-5, the full variable domain reads SQTIHQWPATLVQPVGSPLSLECTVEGTSNPNLYWYRQAAGRGLQLLFYSVGIGQISSEVPQNLSASRPQDRQFILSSKKLLLSDSGFYLCAWSYRDRDNQPQHFGDGTRLSIL.

The count of this clone is one. The chain recombines TRBV6-5 with TRBJ2-5; TRBD2 matches at 8 bases. Germline assignment: CDR1 MNHEY and CDR2 SVGAGI. This CDR3 has 14 amino acids. The junction had 7 bases not matched to a gene; V was cut back by 8 bases and J by 2 bases. In DNA form, the CDR3 reads TGTGCCAGCTGTACACGGGGGGGGCAAGAGACCCAGTACTTC. This sequence encodes CASCTRGGQETQYF.

The V and J genes are TRBV5-1 and TRBJ2-3, with TRBD2 identical over 9 bases. The V gene end was trimmed by 1 base and the J gene end by 2 bases; junction bases not matched to a gene: 5. The CDR3 sequence is 16 residues long. CDR1 and CDR2 from the germline V gene are SGHRS and YFSETQ. The CDR3 protein is CASSLSAGGSTDTQYF. The CDR3 DNA is TGCGCCAGCAGCTTGTCTGCGGGGGGGTCCACAGATACGCAGTATTTT.

This chain connects TRBV6-5 to TRBJ2-3; 8 bases map to TRBD2. Per the germline V gene, CDR1 is MNHEY and CDR2 is SVGAGI. V shed 0 bases, J shed 8 bases, and the junction held 10 bases outside the gene matches. This CDR3 contains 16 residues. The CDR3 DNA reads as TGTGCCAGCAGTTACTCATCCGTCCGGGAGGGGGGTACGCAGTATTTT. This sequence encodes CASSYSSVREGGTQYF.

This chain joins TRBV7-2 and TRBJ1-1, with 10 bases aligning to TRBD1. The CDR3 length is 17 residues. CDR1 is SGHTA and CDR2 is FQGNSA in the germline V gene. Trimming removed 6 bases from V and 5 bases from J; junction bases left unmatched: 15. The CDR3 sequence is CASRPRQGAGLGTEAFF. The CDR3 DNA follows: TGTGCCAGCAGACCTAGACAGGGGGCTGGTCTGGGGACTGAAGCTTTCTTT.

CDR3 region: CASSQVEWERLAELGGELFF. CDR3 coding DNA: TGTGCCAGCAGCCAAGTAGAGTGGGAGCGACTTGCCGAATTAGGCGGGGAGCTGTTTTTT. V gene TRBV3-1 (or the pseudogene TRBV3-2) combines with J gene TRBJ2-2, with a possible D match to TRBD2 (5 bases). CDR3 length: 20 amino acids. Per the germline V gene, CDR1 is LGHDT and CDR2 is YNNKEL (reference sequence). Trimming removed 1 base at V and 7 bases at J, with 28 bases between.

The J gene is TRBJ1-6, the V gene TRBV7-9; 9 nucleotides agree with TRBD1. Germline values: CDR1 SEHNR, CDR2 FQNEAQ (reference sequence). This CDR3 comprises 17 residues. The V segment lost 5 bases and the J segment 0 bases; nucleotides outside the gene matches: 5. CDR3 in amino acids: CASSLGQGSSYNSPLHF. The CDR3 coding sequence is TGTGCCAGCAGCCTTGGACAGGGGAGCTCCTATAATTCACCCCTCCACTTT. Complete variable domain (other parts from reference TRBV7-9 and TRBJ1-6): DTGVSQNPRHKITKRGQNVTFRCDPISEHNRLYWYRQTLGQGPEFLTYFQNEAQLEKSRLLSDRFSAERPKGSFSTLEIQRTEQGDSAMYLCASSLGQGSSYNSPLHFGNGTRLTVT.

The rearrangement uses TRBV7-3 and TRBJ2-1; D uncertain. The germline V gene has CDR1 SGHTA and CDR2 FQGTGA. The germline V and J ends were trimmed by 1 base and 7 bases, with 8 bases remaining between them. The CDR3 runs to 13 residues. The CDR3 bases are TGTGCCAGCAGCTTAAGGCCGCTTAATGAGCAGTTCTTC. Its protein product is CASSLRPLNEQFF.

The V gene is TRBV19, the J gene TRBJ1-2, with D hard to call. Trimming shortened V by 1 base and J by 4 bases, and 19 bases separated the two germline ends. CDR3 size: 17 residues. CDR1 is LNHDA, CDR2 SQIVND, per germline (reference sequence). The CDR3 spells CASSIVATPRVGYGYTF. The CDR3 DNA reads as TGTGCCAGTAGTATAGTAGCCACCCCCCGGGTCGGCTATGGCTACACCTTC.

The genes are TRBV4-3 and TRBJ2-1, with D unclear. V lost 0 bases, J lost 0 bases, and 9 bases lay in between. In germline, CDR1 is LGHNA, CDR2 YSLEER. The CDR3 is 16 amino acids. DNA for the CDR3: TGCGCCAGCAGCCAAGATTTGAGGAACTCCTACAATGAGCAGTTCTTC. Residues: CASSQDLRNSYNEQFF.

This chain connects TRBV9 to TRBJ2-6, with D unclear. V lost 4 bases and J 0 bases, leaving 8 bases between the germline ends. CDR3 length equals 15 residues. The V gene's germline CDR1 is SGDLS and CDR2 YYNGEE. The CDR3 bases are TGTGCCAGCAGCCCCCGAGTCTCTGGGGCCAACGTCCTGACTTTC. Translation: CASSPRVSGANVLTF.

This clone was counted between two and nine times. The V and J genes are TRBV7-2 and TRBJ1-2; no firm D call. CDR3 length: 12 residues. Germline CDR1 SGHTA, CDR2 FQGNSA. Trimming pared 7 bases from V and 0 bases from J, leaving 6 bases between. CDR3 nucleotides: TGTGCCAGCACCAGCGCTAACTATGGCTACACCTTC. Translating it yields CASTSANYGYTF.

The genes are TRBV7-8 and TRBJ2-7, with a weak D call TRBD2 (6 bases). The CDR3 is 15 residues long. With 4 bases removed from V and 0 bases from J, the gap between germline ends came to 13 bases. Looked up from germline, CDR1 is SGHVS and CDR2 is FQNEAQ. The DNA of the CDR3 is TGTGCCAGCAGCTCCCCGGCGGGAAGCTCCTACGAGCAGTACGTC. Translation: CASSSPAGSSYEQYV.

This chain links TRBV12-1 with TRBJ2-7; the listed D gene, TRBD2, was not tested against the DNA. TRBV12-1 is assigned pseudogene status. The CDR3 has 15 residues. CDR3 sequence reads: CASSSQMCPSHEQYV. Written as DNA, the CDR3 is TGTGCCAGCAGCTCCCAAATGTGTCCTAGTCACGAGCAGTACGTC.

This clone was seen a single time. This chain uses TRBV7-9 with TRBJ1-5; D is undetermined. With 2 bases removed from V and 0 bases from J, the gap between germline ends came to 8 bases. The germline V gene encodes CDR1 SEHNR and CDR2 FQNEAQ (reference sequence). The CDR3 length is 15 residues. CDR3 amino acids: CASSLTGNSNQPQHF. In DNA form, the CDR3 reads TGTGCCAGCAGCTTAACGGGAAATAGCAATCAGCCCCAGCATTTT.

V usage is TRBV3-1 (or the pseudogene TRBV3-2) and J usage is TRBJ1-1; D unclear. From germline, CDR1 is LGHDT and CDR2 YNNKEL (reference sequence). The CDR3 extends over 15 amino acids. V was pared by 1 base and J by 1 base, with 10 bases between. In DNA, the CDR3 is TGTGCCAGCAGCCAAGTTACGGTCGGGAACACTGAAGCTTTCTTT. This encodes CASSQVTVGNTEAFF.

The rearrangement joins TRBV27 to TRBJ2-7; TRBD2 matches at 8 bases. The germline V gene encodes CDR1 MNHEY and CDR2 SMNVEV (reference sequence). This CDR3 is built from 15 residues. After removal of 5 bases from V and 2 bases from J, the junction contained 8 bases not matched to a gene. CDR3 protein: CASSTRGGRPYEQYF. CDR3 coding DNA: TGTGCCAGCAGTACCCGGGGGGGTCGGCCCTACGAGCAGTACTTC.

CDR3 region: CASNPAGASTDTQYF. CDR3 DNA sequence: TGTGCCAGTAATCCCGCGGGGGCTAGCACAGATACGCAGTATTTT. V is TRBV19 and J is TRBJ2-3; possibly TRBD2 for D (7 bases). Germline CDR1 is LNHDA and CDR2 is SQIVND (reference sequence). Trimming cost V 7 bases and J 0 bases, with 14 bases left between them. The CDR3 extends over 15 amino acids.

The rearrangement links TRBV11-2 to TRBJ2-4, with TRBD1 matching 9 bases. After removal of 1 base from V and 6 bases from J, the junction contained 1 base not matched to a gene. The CDR3 sequence is 14 residues long. From germline, CDR1 is SGHAT and CDR2 FQNNGV. CDR3 loop: CASSLGDRVNIQYF. Here the CDR3 DNA reads TGTGCCAGCAGCTTAGGGGACAGGGTAAACATTCAGTACTTC.

This chain joins TRBV29-1 and TRBJ2-5; 9 nucleotides match TRBD1. V dropped 6 bases and J dropped 7; count of bases not matched to a gene: 9. CDR3 length: 13 amino acids. Germline CDR1 SQVTM, CDR2 ANQGSEA. CDR3 protein: CSVSKQGARTQYF. For the CDR3, the DNA is TGCAGCGTCTCAAAACAGGGGGCAAGGACCCAGTACTTC. The full variable domain, in which reference TRBV29-1 and TRBJ2-5 provide the parts outside the CDR3, is SAVISQKPSRDICQRGTSLTIQCQVDSQVTMMFWYRQQPGQSLTLIATANQGSEATYESGFVIDKFPISRPNLTFSTLTVSNMSPEDSSIYLCSVSKQGARTQYFGPGTRLLVL.

The V and J genes are TRBV24-1 and TRBJ2-3; 10 bases are shared with TRBD2. V dropped 5 bases and J dropped 6; count of bases not matched to a gene: 7. The CDR3 length is 15 residues. Germline V gives CDR1 KGHDR, CDR2 SFDVKD. This chain's CDR3 is CATSGIAGGMDTQYF. As DNA, the CDR3 is TGTGCCACCAGTGGGATAGCGGGAGGTATGGATACGCAGTATTTT.

The V and J genes are TRBV7-2 and TRBJ2-7; 8 positions match TRBD2. This CDR3 has 16 residues. Trimming at V came to 4 bases and at J to 2 bases, leaving 10 bases not matched to a gene. In germline, CDR1 is SGHTA, CDR2 FQGNSA. The CDR3 sequence is CASSSGGGRLTYEQYF. For the CDR3, the DNA is TGTGCCAGCAGCTCGGGGGGGGGTAGACTAACCTACGAGCAGTACTTC.

V usage is TRBV5-8 and J usage is TRBJ2-5, with TRBD2 as a possible D gene (7 bases). The CDR3 is 15 amino acids. Germline assignment: CDR1 SGHTS and CDR2 YDEGEE. The V end was cut by 6 bases, the J end by 4 bases, with 19 bases between. The DNA for the CDR3 is TGTGCCAGCAACACCGGGGGGCAGGGGAGAGAGACCCAGTACTTC. Translation: CASNTGGQGRETQYF.